This T cell receptor (beta chain) stems from a study of cytomegalovirus exposure and HLA in healthy donors. The J segment lost 6 bases and the V segment lost 3 bases, leaving 3 bases of the junction unmatched. Per the germline V gene, CDR1 is LNHDA and CDR2 is SQIVND (reference sequence). CDR3 length: 13 amino acids. 13 Jbeta primers and 60 Vbeta primers were used for the PCR. The assay was immunoSEQ multiplex PCR, and TCRdb's table has in-frame clones only and misses some. The repertoire consists of about 57,000 clones, with 80% occurring once and the leading ten covering about 6.5%. The sequence was obtained from a male donor in good health and CMV-seronegative. V is TRBV19 and J is TRBJ1-2; 8 bases are a match to TRBD1. Material: PBMCs. The CDR3 protein is CASSMDRDNGYTF. CDR3 sequence (DNA): TGTGCCAGTAGTATGGACAGGGACAATGGCTACACCTTC.